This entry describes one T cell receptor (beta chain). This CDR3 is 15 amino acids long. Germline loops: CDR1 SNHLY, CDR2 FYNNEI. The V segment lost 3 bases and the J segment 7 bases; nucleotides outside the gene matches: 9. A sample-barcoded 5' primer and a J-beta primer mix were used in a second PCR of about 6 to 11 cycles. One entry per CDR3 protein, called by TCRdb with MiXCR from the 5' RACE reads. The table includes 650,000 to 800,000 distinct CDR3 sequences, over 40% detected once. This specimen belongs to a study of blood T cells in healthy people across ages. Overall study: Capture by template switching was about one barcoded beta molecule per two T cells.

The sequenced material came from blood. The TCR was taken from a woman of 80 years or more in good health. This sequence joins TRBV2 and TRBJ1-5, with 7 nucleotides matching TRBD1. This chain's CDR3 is CASSDGDRRPQPQHF. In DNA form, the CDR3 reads TGTGCCAGCAGTGATGGGGACAGAAGGCCACAGCCCCAGCATTTT.